The clone carrying this T cell receptor beta chain was seen a handful of times. Antigen specificity is unknown. TCRdb redid the calling of the 5' RACE reads with MiXCR, one entry per CDR3 protein. This table holds about 50,000 distinct CDR3 sequences, 28% found once. The ends lost 4 bases at V and 1 base at J; junction bases unmatched: 18. The CDR3 loop spans 19 amino acids. Germline loops: CDR1 DFQATT, CDR2 SNEGSKA (reference sequence). General study findings and limits: The larger cohort examined one V-J beta rearrangement, not whole repertoires. Tumor memory CD4+ T cell TCR gene usage clustered with blood and lymph node memory CD4+ cells and lymph node naive CD4+ cells.

The J gene is TRBJ1-2, the V gene TRBV20-1, with 10 bases matching TRBD1. The sequence was collected from a female donor with breast cancer. The sample was naive CD4+ T cells sorted from blood. Subset specified: naive CD4+ T cells, CD4+CD45RA+CD25-. The CDR3 loop reads CSAKMTPTGGAGLNYGYTF. The DNA of the CDR3 is TGCAGTGCTAAAATGACCCCGACAGGGGGCGCGGGGCTTAACTATGGCTACACCTTC.